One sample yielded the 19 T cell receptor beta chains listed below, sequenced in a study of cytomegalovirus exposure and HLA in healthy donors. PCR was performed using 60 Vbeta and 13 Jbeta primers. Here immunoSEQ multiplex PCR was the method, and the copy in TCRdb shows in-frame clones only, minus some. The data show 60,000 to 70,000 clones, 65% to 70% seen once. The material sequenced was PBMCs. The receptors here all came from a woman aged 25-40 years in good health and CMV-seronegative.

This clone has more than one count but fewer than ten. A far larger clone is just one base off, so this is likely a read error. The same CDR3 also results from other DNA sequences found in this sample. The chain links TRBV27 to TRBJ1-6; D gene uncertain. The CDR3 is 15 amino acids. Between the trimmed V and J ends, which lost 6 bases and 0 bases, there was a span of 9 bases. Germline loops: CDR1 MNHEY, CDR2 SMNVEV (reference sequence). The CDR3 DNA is TGTGCCAGCAGATCACGGGGCTCCTATAATTCACCCCTCCACTTT. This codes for CASRSRGSYNSPLHF.

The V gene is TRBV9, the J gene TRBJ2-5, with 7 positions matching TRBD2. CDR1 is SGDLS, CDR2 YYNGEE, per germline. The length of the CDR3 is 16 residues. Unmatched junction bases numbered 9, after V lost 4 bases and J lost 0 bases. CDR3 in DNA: TGTGCCAGCAGCCTCTCCGGGGGGACGTACCAAGAGACCCAGTACTTC. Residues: CASSLSGGTYQETQYF. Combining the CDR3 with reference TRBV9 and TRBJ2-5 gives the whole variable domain DSGVTQTPKHLITATGQRVTLRCSPRSGDLSVYWYQQSLDQGLQFLIQYYNGEERAKGNILERFSAQQFPDLHSELNLSSLELGDSALYFCASSLSGGTYQETQYFGPGTRLLVL.

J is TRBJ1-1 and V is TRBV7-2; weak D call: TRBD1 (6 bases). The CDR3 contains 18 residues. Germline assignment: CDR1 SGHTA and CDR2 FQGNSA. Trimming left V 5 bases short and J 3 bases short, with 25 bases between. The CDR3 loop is CASSLYPPQQTGHTEAFF. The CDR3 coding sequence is TGTGCCAGCAGCCTCTACCCCCCCCAACAGACAGGCCACACTGAAGCTTTCTTT.

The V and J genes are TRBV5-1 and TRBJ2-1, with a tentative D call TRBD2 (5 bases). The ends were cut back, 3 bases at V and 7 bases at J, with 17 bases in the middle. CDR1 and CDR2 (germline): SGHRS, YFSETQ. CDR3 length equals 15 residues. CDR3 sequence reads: CASSSGLVLLNEQFF. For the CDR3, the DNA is TGCGCCAGCAGCTCCGGACTGGTTCTATTGAATGAGCAGTTCTTC.

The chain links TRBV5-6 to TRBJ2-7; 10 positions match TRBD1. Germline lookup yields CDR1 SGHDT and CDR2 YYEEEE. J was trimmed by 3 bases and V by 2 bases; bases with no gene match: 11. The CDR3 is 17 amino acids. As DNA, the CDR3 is TGTGCCAGCAGCTTAATAAGGGGACAGGGGAATAACTACGAGCAGTACTTC. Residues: CASSLIRGQGNNYEQYF.

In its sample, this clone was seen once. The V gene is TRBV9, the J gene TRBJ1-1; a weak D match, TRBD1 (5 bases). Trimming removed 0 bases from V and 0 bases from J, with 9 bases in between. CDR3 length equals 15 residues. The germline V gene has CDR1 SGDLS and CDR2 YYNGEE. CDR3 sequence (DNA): TGTGCCAGCAGCGTAGATGGGGCAATGAACACTGAAGCTTTCTTT. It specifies CASSVDGAMNTEAFF.

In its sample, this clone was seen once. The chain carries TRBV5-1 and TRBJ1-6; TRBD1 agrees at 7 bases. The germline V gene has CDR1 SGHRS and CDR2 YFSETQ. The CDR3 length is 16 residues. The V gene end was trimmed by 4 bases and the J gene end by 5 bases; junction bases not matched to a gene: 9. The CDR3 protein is CASSPRTGSNNSPLHF. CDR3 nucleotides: TGCGCCAGCAGCCCCCGGACAGGTTCCAATAATTCACCCCTCCACTTT.

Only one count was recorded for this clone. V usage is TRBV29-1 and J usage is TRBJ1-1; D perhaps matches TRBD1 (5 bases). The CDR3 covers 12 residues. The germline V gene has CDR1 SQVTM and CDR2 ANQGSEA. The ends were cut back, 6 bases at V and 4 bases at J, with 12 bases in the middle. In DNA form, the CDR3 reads TGCAGCGTCCACTGGGGGGGCACTGAAGCTTTCTTT. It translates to CSVHWGGTEAFF.

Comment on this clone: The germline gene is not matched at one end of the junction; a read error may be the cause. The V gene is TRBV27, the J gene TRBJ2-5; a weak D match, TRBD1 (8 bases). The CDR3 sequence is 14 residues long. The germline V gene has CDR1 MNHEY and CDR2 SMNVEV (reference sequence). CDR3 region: CVSRGLRGEETQYF. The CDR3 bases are TGTGTCAGCAGGGGGCTTCGGGGGGAAGAGACCCAGTACTTC.

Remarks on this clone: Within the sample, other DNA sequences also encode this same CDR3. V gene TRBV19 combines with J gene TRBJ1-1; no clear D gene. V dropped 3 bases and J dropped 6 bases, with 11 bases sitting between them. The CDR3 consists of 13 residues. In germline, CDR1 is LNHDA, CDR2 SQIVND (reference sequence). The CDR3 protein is CASSIIPGAEAFF. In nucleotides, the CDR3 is TGTGCCAGTAGTATTATCCCCGGGGCTGAAGCTTTCTTT. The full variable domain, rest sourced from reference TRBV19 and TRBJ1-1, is DGGITQSPKYLFRKEGQNVTLSCEQNLNHDAMYWYRQDPGQGLRLIYYSQIVNDFQKGDIAEGYSVSREKKESFPLTVTSAQKNPTAFYLCASSIIPGAEAFFGQGTRLTVV.

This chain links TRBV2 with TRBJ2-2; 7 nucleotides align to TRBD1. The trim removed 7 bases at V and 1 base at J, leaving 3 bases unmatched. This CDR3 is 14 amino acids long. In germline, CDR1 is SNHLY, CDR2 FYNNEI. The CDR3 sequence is CASNTGVNTGELFF. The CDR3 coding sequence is TGTGCCAGCAATACAGGGGTGAACACCGGGGAGCTGTTTTTT.

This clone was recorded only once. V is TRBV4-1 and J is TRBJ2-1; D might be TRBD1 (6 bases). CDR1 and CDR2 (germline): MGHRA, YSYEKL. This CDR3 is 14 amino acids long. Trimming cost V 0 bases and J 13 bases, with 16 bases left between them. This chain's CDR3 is CASSQEGAGDLQFF. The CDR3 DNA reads TGCGCCAGCAGCCAAGAGGGGGCTGGGGACCTCCAGTTCTTC.

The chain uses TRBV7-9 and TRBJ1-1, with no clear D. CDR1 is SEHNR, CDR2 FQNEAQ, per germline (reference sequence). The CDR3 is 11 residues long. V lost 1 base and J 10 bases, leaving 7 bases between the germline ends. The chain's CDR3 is CASSLGLIAFF. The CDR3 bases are TGTGCCAGCAGCTTAGGCCTAATAGCTTTCTTT.

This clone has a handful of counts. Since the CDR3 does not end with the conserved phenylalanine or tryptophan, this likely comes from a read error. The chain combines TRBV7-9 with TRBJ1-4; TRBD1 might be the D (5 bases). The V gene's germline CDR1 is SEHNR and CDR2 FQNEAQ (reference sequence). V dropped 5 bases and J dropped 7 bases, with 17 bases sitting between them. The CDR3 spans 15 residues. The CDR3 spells CASSTTRDRGEKLFV. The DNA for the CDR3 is TGTGCCAGCAGCACCACCAGGGATAGGGGTGAAAAACTGTTTGTT.

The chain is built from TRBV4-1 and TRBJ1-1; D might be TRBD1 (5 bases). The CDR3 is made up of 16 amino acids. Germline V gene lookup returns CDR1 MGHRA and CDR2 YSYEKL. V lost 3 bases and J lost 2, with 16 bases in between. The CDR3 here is CASSQGGGAVNTEAFF. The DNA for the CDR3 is TGCGCCAGCAGCCAGGGTGGCGGGGCAGTAAACACTGAAGCTTTCTTT.

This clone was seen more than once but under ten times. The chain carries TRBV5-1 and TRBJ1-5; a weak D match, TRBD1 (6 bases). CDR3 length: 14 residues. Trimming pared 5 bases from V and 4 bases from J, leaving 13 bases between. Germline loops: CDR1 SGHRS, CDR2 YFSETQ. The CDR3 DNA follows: TGCGCCAGCAGACAATCAACAGGGAATCAGCCCCAGCATTTT. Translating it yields CASRQSTGNQPQHF. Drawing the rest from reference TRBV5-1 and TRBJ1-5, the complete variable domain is KAGVTQTPRYLIKTRGQQVTLSCSPISGHRSVSWYQQTPGQGLQFLFEYFSETQRNKGNFPGRFSGRQFSNSRSEMNVSTLELGDSALYLCASRQSTGNQPQHFGDGTRLSIL.

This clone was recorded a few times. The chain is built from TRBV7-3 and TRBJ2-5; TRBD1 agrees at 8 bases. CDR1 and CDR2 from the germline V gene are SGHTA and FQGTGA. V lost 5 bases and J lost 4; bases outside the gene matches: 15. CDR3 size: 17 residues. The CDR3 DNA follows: TGTGCCAGCAGCCCTCGGCCGGCAGGGGGCGGCGGAGAGACCCAGTACTTC. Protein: CASSPRPAGGGGETQYF.

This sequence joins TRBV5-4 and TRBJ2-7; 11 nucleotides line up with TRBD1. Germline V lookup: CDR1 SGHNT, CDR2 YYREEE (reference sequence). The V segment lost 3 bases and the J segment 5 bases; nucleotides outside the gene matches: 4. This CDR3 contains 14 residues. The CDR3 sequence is CASSSRDRGNEQYF. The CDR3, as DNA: TGTGCCAGCAGCTCCCGGGACAGGGGGAACGAGCAGTACTTC.

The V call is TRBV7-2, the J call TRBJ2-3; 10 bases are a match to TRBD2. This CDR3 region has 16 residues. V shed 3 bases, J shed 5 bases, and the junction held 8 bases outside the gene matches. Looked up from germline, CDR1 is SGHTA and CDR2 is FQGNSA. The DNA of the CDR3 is TGTGCCAGCAGCTTGGGGCTAGCGGGGGCGGGAGATACGCAGTATTTT. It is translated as CASSLGLAGAGDTQYF.